Listed below are T cell receptor beta chains from one sample, sequenced in a study of cytomegalovirus exposure and HLA in healthy donors. Repertoires were generated with immunoSEQ multiplex PCR, while TCRdb's copy carries only in-frame clones and drops some. Found here are about 160,000 clones, roughly 80% of them singletons; the top ten hold over 8%. What was sequenced was PBMCs. The receptors here all came from a man aged 18 to 35 in good health and CMV-seropositive. CDR3s include the opening cysteine and the closing phenylalanine or tryptophan. Clone size, where shown, is once, few, many, or a class for clones that have expanded.

once | 14 | TRBV9 | CASSVGDINTEAFF
. | 23 | TRBV14 | CASSQSNPGGALTPAGVVAEAFF
. | 15 | TRBV27 | CASSLLGLTSGEQYF
. | 14 | TRBV5-6 | CASNLGLVADTQYF
. | 17 | TRBV4-1 | CASSQLPGQGAGNTIYF
. | 12 | TRBV5-8 | CASSYSGGEAFF
. | 13 | TRBV5-1 | CASSADRAGEQYF
. | 18 | TRBV15 | CATSRDKVWTGTSYEQYF
. | 13 | TRBV19 | CASSPPGVDGYTF
. | 13 | TRBV7-3 | CASSLGGGSEAFF
. | 16 | TRBV30 | CAWSTSFRQPNEKLFF
. | 13 | TRBV7-6 | CASSLGHSYEQYF
. | 15 | TRBV27 | CASSLVGQSNSPLHF
. | 12 | TRBV6-1 | CASSEVEYTQYF
. | 14 | TRBV5-4 | CASSFSGSGDTQYF
. | 17 | TRBV19 | CASSIAGQGTRSYEQYF
. | 12 | TRBV7-8 | CASSIRDTEAFF
once | 16 | TRBV9 | CASSVSVGASTDTQYF
once | 12 | TRBV28 | CASSQQPYEQYF
. | 15 | TRBV7-2 | CASSLFQGSNQPQHF
. | 14 | TRBV5-1 | CASSYPGTTYEQYF
. | 13 | TRBV2 | CASRGLVTDTQYF
. | 13 | TRBV2 | CASSPRGATEAFF
once | 15 | TRBV28 | CASSLPQQLGHGYTF
. | 17 | TRBV28 | CASSPGHQHPTRETQYF
. | 18 | TRBV5-1 | CASTFGRAGDATNEKLFF
. | 17 | TRBV4-3 | CASSQDWGTEFSYEQYF
. | 14 | TRBV28 | CASSRGGASYEQYF
. | 12 | TRBV5-5 | CASSALGYEQFF
. | 14 | TRBV19 | CASSILRGANVLTF
. | 12 | TRBV6-1 | CASSPGQLREYF
. | 14 | TRBV6-5 | CASSSHSLTYGYTF
. | 17 | TRBV4-1 | CASSQPTQGALIGELFF
. | 13 | TRBV5-4 | CASSPWDSYEQYF
. | 15 | TRBV7-8 | CASSFGQGLTGELFF
. | 13 | TRBV7-2 | CASSVTPGQPQHF